Listed below are T cell receptor beta chains from one sample, sequenced in a study of response to subunit inactivated influenza vaccine. TCRdb reanalysed the RT-PCR reads using MiXCR and keeps one entry per CDR3 protein. The sample includes about 800,000 distinct CDR3 sequences, 21% of them seen just once. The material sequenced was PBMCs from blood, taken roughly 5 days after vaccination. All receptors come from a man aged 50 or older who received an inactivated influenza vaccine. Both conserved end residues are part of each CDR3. A D gene is named only where the DNA matches it firmly. Only some rows state a clone size, as once, few, many or a class for expanded clones.

CDR3	DNA	length	size	V	J	D
CASTVGTGYTEAFF	TGTGCCAGCACTGTCGGGACAGGGTACACTGAAGCTTTCTTT	14	NA	TRBV12-3/TRBV12-4	TRBJ1-1	TRBD1
CASSKGGWRGGVVSYNEQFF	TGTGCCAGCAGCAAAGGAGGTTGGCGGGGAGGGGTTGTCTCCTACAATGAGCAGTTCTTC	20	NA	TRBV21-1	TRBJ2-1	NA
CASSLARDGNSYEQYF	TGTGCCAGCAGCTTAGCTCGAGACGGAAACTCCTACGAGCAGTACTTC	16	NA	TRBV7-2	TRBJ2-7	NA
CASSESPGAGEQYF	TGCGCCAGCAGTGAGTCGCCGGGGGCAGGCGAGCAGTACTTC	14	NA	TRBV10-2	TRBJ2-7	NA
CASSLEGGGKFF	TGTGCCAGCAGCTTAGAAGGTGGTGGGAAGTTCTTC	12	few	TRBV7-2	TRBJ2-1	NA
CASSQPGQGTYEQYF	TGTGCCAGCAGCCAACCGGGACAGGGGACCTACGAGCAGTACTTC	15	NA	TRBV7-8	TRBJ2-7	TRBD1
CASSLDSNSYGYTF	TGTGCCAGCAGTTTGGACAGTAACTCCTATGGCTACACCTTC	14	few	TRBV12-3/TRBV12-4	TRBJ1-2	NA
CASSLSGALNTEAFF	TGTGCCAGCAGCTTGTCAGGGGCGTTGAACACTGAAGCTTTCTTT	15	NA	TRBV5-5	TRBJ1-1	NA
CASSEISAGGLCTQYF	TGTGCCAGCAGCGAGATAAGTGCGGGAGGGCTTTGTACGCAGTATTTT	16	NA	TRBV12-3/TRBV12-4	TRBJ2-3	TRBD2
CASGSGAEAFF	TGTGCCAGCGGCTCCGGGGCTGAAGCTTTCTTT	11	NA	TRBV7-9	TRBJ1-1	NA
CASSQTSGGDVYTQYF	TGCGCCAGCAGCCAAACTAGCGGGGGAGACGTATATACGCAGTATTTT	16	few	TRBV4-3	TRBJ2-3	TRBD2
CASSSGLAGGMRYNEQFF	TGCGCCAGCAGCTCGGGACTAGCGGGAGGGATGCGGTACAATGAGCAGTTCTTC	18	NA	TRBV5-1	TRBJ2-1	TRBD2
CASSRQGAQGGTEAFF	TGTGCCAGCAGCCGCCAAGGGGCCCAGGGGGGAACTGAAGCTTTCTTT	16	NA	TRBV4-2	TRBJ1-1	TRBD1
CASSPAGGRETQYF	TGTGCCAGCAGCCCCGCAGGGGGCCGTGAGACCCAGTACTTC	14	NA	TRBV7-9	TRBJ2-5	TRBD1
CASRSPGGANVLTF	TGTGCCAGCAGATCCCCTGGGGGGGCCAACGTCCTGACTTTC	14	many	TRBV5-4	TRBJ2-6	NA
CASSQEGGGAVMYQETQYF	TGTGCCAGCAGCCAAGAGGGTGGAGGGGCCGTCATGTACCAAGAGACCCAGTACTTC	19	NA	TRBV4-2	TRBJ2-5	NA
CASTVAGGTDTQYF	TGTGCCAGCACCGTAGCGGGGGGTACAGATACGCAGTATTTT	14	few	TRBV6-1	TRBJ2-3	TRBD2
CASRDRGTGIYEQYF	TGTGCCAGCCGGGATCGGGGGACAGGGATTTACGAGCAGTACTTC	15	NA	TRBV7-2	TRBJ2-7	TRBD1
CASSLASSSNYGYTF	TGTGCCAGCAGTTTAGCGAGCAGTAGTAACTATGGCTACACCTTC	15	NA	TRBV12-3/TRBV12-4	TRBJ1-2	NA
CAISEGKAGTYNSPLHF	TGTGCCATCAGTGAGGGTAAAGCTGGAACCTATAATTCACCCCTCCACTTT	17	NA	TRBV10-3	TRBJ1-6	NA
CASSPPSSGIGDTQYF	TGTGCCAGCTCACCACCGTCTAGCGGGATTGGAGATACGCAGTATTTT	16	NA	TRBV18	TRBJ2-3	TRBD2
CSATRRDTYTGELFF	TGCAGCGCCACAAGGCGAGACACTTACACCGGGGAGCTGTTTTTT	15	NA	TRBV29-1	TRBJ2-2	NA
CASTGRGGSQETQYF	TGTGCCTCCACCGGTCGCGGGGGCAGCCAAGAGACCCAGTACTTC	15	NA	TRBV30	TRBJ2-5	NA
CASSLWSGELFF	TGTGCCAGCAGTTTATGGTCCGGGGAGCTGTTTTTT	12	few	TRBV28	TRBJ2-2	NA
CASSFPQGLGRGYTF	TGTGCCAGCAGCTTCCCACAGGGGCTGGGAAGGGGCTACACCTTC	15	NA	TRBV7-9	TRBJ1-2	TRBD1
CATSDPTTGDTGELFF	TGTGCCACCAGTGATCCGACGACAGGGGACACCGGGGAGCTGTTTTTT	16	few	TRBV24-1	TRBJ2-2	TRBD1
CASSSQDRVGETQYF	TGCGCCAGCAGCTCCCAGGACAGGGTGGGTGAGACCCAGTACTTC	15	NA	TRBV5-1	TRBJ2-5	TRBD1
CASSSANRDVVYF	TGTGCCAGCAGCAGTGCAAACAGGGACGTGGTTTACTTC	13	few	TRBV7-6	TRBJ2-7	NA
CATSEGRVQFF	TGTGCCACCAGTGAGGGGAGAGTGCAGTTCTTC	11	NA	TRBV24-1	TRBJ2-1	NA
CASSQVKGRRTTDTQYF	TGCGCCAGCAGCCAAGTTAAGGGCCGCAGGACCACAGATACGCAGTATTTT	17	NA	TRBV4-1	TRBJ2-3	NA
CASRRGAPRHTYEQYF	TGTGCCAGCAGGAGGGGGGCCCCACGTCACACCTACGAGCAGTACTTC	16	NA	TRBV6-2/TRBV6-3	TRBJ2-7	NA
CATSKDRSYEQYF	TGTGCCACCAGCAAGGACAGGTCCTACGAGCAGTACTTC	13	NA	TRBV15	TRBJ2-7	TRBD1
CSARDPQISSGRAQETQYF	TGCAGTGCTAGAGATCCCCAAATCTCTAGCGGGAGGGCCCAAGAGACCCAGTACTTC	19	NA	TRBV20-1	TRBJ2-5	TRBD2
CASSPHLLSRGSSNEQFF	TGTGCCAGCAGTCCACACCTATTGTCGCGGGGGTCCTCCAATGAGCAGTTCTTC	18	NA	TRBV28	TRBJ2-1	TRBD2
CASSWTTGGGTKNIQYF	TGTGCCAGCAGCTGGACTACAGGGGGGGGAACCAAAAACATTCAGTACTTC	17	few	TRBV11-2	TRBJ2-4	NA
CASNPHSMGEQYF	TGTGCCAGCAACCCGCACTCTATGGGGGAGCAGTACTTC	13	few	TRBV9	TRBJ2-7	NA
CASTVRVPYEQYF	TGTGCCAGCACCGTCAGGGTGCCCTACGAGCAGTACTTC	13	NA	TRBV7-9	TRBJ2-7	NA
CASSRTGQKETQYF	TGTGCCAGCAGCAGAACGGGACAGAAAGAGACCCAGTACTTC	14	NA	TRBV7-8	TRBJ2-5	TRBD1
CASSPWAIGGYEQYF	TGCGCCAGCAGCCCCTGGGCAATTGGGGGTTACGAGCAGTACTTC	15	few	TRBV5-1	TRBJ2-7	NA
CSAGQGINQPQHF	TGCAGTGCGGGACAGGGAATAAATCAGCCCCAGCATTTT	13	few	TRBV20-1	TRBJ1-5	TRBD1
CASSSAGPNYEQYF	TGTGCCAGCAGCTCCGCCGGCCCCAACTACGAGCAGTACTTC	14	few	TRBV11-2	TRBJ2-7	NA
CATSRDREKLFF	TGTGCCACCAGTAGAGACAGAGAAAAACTGTTTTTT	12	NA	TRBV15	TRBJ1-4	NA
CASMRSGGYEQYF	TGTGCCAGCATGCGGTCTGGAGGCTACGAGCAGTACTTC	13	NA	TRBV6-1	TRBJ2-7	NA
CASSNGLAGTPRSTDTQYF	TGCGCCAGCAGCAATGGACTAGCGGGGACTCCCCGTAGCACAGATACGCAGTATTTT	19	once	TRBV5-1	TRBJ2-3	TRBD2
CASSGRRTDQETQYF	TGTGCCAGCAGCGGACGGAGGACAGATCAAGAGACCCAGTACTTC	15	few	TRBV7-9	TRBJ2-5	NA
CSVEQYRTSGTEAFF	TGCAGCGTTGAACAGTATCGGACCAGTGGAACTGAAGCTTTCTTT	15	NA	TRBV29-1	TRBJ1-1	NA
CASSKRDRSYEQYF	TGTGCCAGCAGCAAGAGGGACCGCTCCTACGAGCAGTACTTC	14	few	TRBV21-1	TRBJ2-7	NA
CASKEGLTSYNEQFF	TGTGCCAGCAAGGAAGGACTTACCTCCTACAATGAGCAGTTCTTC	15	few	TRBV2	TRBJ2-1	NA
CASSLDRTATYEQYF	TGTGCCAGCAGCTTGGATCGGACAGCTACCTACGAGCAGTACTTC	15	NA	TRBV11-2	TRBJ2-7	NA
CASSLNVGPYNEQFF	TGTGCCAGCAGTTTGAACGTGGGGCCCTACAATGAGCAGTTCTTC	15	few	TRBV12-3/TRBV12-4	TRBJ2-1	NA